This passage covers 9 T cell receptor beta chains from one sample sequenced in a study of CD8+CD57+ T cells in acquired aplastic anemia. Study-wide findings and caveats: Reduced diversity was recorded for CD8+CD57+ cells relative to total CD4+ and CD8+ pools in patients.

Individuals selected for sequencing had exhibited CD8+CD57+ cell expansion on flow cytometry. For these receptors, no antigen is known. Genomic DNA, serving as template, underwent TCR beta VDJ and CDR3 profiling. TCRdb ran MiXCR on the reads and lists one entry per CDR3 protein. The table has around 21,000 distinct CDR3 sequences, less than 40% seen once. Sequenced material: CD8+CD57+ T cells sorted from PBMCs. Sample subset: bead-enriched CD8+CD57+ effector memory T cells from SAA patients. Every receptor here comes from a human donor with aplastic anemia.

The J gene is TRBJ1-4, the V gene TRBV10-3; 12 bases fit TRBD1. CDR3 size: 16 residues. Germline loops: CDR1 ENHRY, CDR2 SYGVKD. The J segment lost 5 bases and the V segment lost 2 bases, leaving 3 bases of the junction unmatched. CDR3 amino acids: CAISEGTGGLNEKLFF. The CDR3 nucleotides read TGTGCCATCAGTGAGGGGACAGGGGGCCTGAATGAAAAACTGTTTTTT.

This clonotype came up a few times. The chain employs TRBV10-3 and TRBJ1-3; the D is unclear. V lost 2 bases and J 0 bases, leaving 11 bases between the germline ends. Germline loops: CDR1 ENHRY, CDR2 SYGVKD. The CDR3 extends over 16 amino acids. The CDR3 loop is CAISERKETSGNTIYF. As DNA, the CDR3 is TGTGCCATCAGTGAGCGAAAGGAGACCTCTGGAAACACCATATATTTT.

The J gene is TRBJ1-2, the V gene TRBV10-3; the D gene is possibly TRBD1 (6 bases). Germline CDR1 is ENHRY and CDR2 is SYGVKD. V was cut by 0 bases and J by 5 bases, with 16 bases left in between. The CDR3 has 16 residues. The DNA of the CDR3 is TGTGCCATCAGTGAGTCAAGTGGACAGAGCCTATATGGCTACACCTTC. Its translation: CAISESSGQSLYGYTF.

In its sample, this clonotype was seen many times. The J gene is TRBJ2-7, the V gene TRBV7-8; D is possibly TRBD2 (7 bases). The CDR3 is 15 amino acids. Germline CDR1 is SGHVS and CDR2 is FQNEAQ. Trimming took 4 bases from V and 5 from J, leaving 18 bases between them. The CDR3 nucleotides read TGTGCCAGCAGCTCCAGGGAAGCGGGACACGACGAGCAGTACTTC. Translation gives CASSSREAGHDEQYF.

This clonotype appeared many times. For the CDR3, the DNA is TGTGCCAGCAGTCTCCGGGACTTCCTCAGCGGGAGGGCCTACAATGAGCAGTTCTTC. As protein: CASSLRDFLSGRAYNEQFF. This chain connects TRBV12-3 or TRBV12-4 to TRBJ2-1; TRBD2 matches 10 bases. V was pared by 5 bases and J by 2 bases, with 15 bases of the junction left unmatched. The CDR3 runs to 19 residues.

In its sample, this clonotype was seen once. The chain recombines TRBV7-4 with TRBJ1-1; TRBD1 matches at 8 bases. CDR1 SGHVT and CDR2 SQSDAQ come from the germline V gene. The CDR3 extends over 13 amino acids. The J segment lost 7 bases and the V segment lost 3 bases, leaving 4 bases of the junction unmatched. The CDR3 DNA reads TGTGCCAGCAGCTTCGGACAGGGCGGTGAAGCTTTCTTT. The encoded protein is CASSFGQGGEAFF.

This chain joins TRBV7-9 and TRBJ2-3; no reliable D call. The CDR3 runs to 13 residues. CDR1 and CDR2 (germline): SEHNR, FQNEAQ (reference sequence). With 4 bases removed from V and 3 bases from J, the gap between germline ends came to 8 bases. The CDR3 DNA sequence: TGTGCCAGCAGCTCAAGGACGACAGATACGCAGTATTTT. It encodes CASSSRTTDTQYF.

The chain's CDR3 is CASSFIQRARNEQFF. The CDR3 DNA is TGTGCCAGCAGCTTCATACAGAGGGCTCGGAATGAGCAGTTCTTC. This chain uses TRBV5-6 with TRBJ2-1; D might be TRBD2 (5 bases). V was cut by 2 bases and J by 7 bases, with 16 bases left in between. CDR3 size: 15 residues. The germline gives CDR1 SGHDT, CDR2 YYEEEE.

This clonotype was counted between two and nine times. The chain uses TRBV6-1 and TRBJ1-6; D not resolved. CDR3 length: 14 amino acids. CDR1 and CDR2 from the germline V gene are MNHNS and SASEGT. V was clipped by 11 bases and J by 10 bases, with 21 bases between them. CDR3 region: CAAQRPALGSPLHF. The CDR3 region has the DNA TGTGCCGCCCAAAGACCCGCGCTGGGGTCACCCCTCCACTTT.